This T cell receptor (beta chain) derives from a study of CXCR3-negative and CXCR3-positive naive CD8 T cells. The libraries of TRB cDNA were constructed through 5' RACE using UMI labels. TCRdb reprocessed the 5' RACE reads; each CDR3 protein has one entry and no DNA is given. Its table lists around 140,000 distinct CDR3 sequences. In the case of this clonotype: Its cognate antigen is unknown.

Study results and caveats: Memory CD8+ cells had much lower diversity, and both naive subsets had comparably high diversity. TRB CDR3s were more hydrophobic in CXCR3-positive than in CXCR3-negative naive cells. Comparison of naive subsets found surface CD5 to be comparable, and TCR strength was inferred on the basis of TRB CDR3 properties.

The CDR3 is 17 residues long. CDR1 SGHDN and CDR2 FVKESK come from the germline V gene. The sequence came from a human donor in good health. Some clones in this sample may be carry-over from other donors' samples. The chain carries TRBV14 and TRBJ2-1; TCRdb's D gene call, TRBD2, goes unchecked for lack of DNA. Sequencing was performed on naive CXCR3+ CD8+ T cells from blood. The subset denotes: CD45RO-CCR7+CD27+CD95- naive CD8+ T cells expressing CXCR3 (TNR3+). The CDR3 region is CASSQGSSGSFYNEQFF.